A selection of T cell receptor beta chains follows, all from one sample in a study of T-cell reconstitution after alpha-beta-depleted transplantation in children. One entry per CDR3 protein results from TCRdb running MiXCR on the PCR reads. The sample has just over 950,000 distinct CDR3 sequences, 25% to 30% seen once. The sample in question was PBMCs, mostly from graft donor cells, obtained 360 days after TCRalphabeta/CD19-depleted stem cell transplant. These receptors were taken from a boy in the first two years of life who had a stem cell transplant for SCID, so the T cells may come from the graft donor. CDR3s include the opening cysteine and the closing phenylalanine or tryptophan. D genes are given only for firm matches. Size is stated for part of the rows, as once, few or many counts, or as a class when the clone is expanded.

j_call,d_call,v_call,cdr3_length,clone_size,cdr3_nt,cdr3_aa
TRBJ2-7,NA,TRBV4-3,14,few,TGCGCCAGCAGCCAAGACCCGGGGTCCTACGAGCAGTACTTC,CASSQDPGSYEQYF
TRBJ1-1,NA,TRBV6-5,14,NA,TGTGCCAGCAGTTACGAGGGGGGGAACACTGAAGCTTTCTTT,CASSYEGGNTEAFF
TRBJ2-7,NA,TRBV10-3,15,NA,TGTGCCATCAGTGAAACCGGGACATACTCCTACGAGCAGTACTTC,CAISETGTYSYEQYF
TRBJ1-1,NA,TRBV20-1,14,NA,TGCAGTGCTAGAGATCGACAGGCTTACACTGAAGCTTTCTTT,CSARDRQAYTEAFF
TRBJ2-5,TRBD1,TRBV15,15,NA,TGTGCCACCACAACCGGGACAGGGGGCCGGGGGACCCAGTACTTC,CATTTGTGGRGTQYF
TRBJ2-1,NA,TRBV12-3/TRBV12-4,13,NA,TGTGCCAGCAGAAAACAGGGTGTCGGTGAGCAGTTCTTC,CASRKQGVGEQFF
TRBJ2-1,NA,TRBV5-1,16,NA,TGCGCCAGCAGCTTCGGGGAGACCAGAAGGGTCAATGAGCAGTTCTTC,CASSFGETRRVNEQFF
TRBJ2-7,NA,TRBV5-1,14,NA,TGCGCCAGCAGCTTCGACGGACCCTCCTACGAGCAGTACTTC,CASSFDGPSYEQYF
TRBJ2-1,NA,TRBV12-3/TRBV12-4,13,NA,TGTGCCAGCAGTTTAGGCCAGACGCCTGAGCAGTTCTTC,CASSLGQTPEQFF
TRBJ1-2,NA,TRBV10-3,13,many,TGTGCCATCAGTGAGGAGGGACCGCGGGGTCTCACCTTC,CAISEEGPRGLTF
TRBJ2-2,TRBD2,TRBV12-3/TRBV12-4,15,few,TGTGCCAGCAGTGGACTAGCGGGGAACACCGGGGAGCTGTTTTTT,CASSGLAGNTGELFF
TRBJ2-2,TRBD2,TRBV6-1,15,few,TGTGCCAGCAGACACGGCGGGGGGGCAGCCGGGGAGCTGTTTTTT,CASRHGGGAAGELFF
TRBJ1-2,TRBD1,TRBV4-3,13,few,TGCGCCAGCAGCCAAGCAGGGGGCGTTGGCTACACCTTC,CASSQAGGVGYTF
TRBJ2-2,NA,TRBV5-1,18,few,TGCGCCAGCAGCTTGTTGCCCAGTGGGGGCGCGGACACCGGGGAGCTGTTTTTT,CASSLLPSGGADTGELFF
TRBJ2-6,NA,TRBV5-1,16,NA,TGCGCCAGCAGCTTGGGTACCGTGGACGGGGCCAACGTCCTGACTTTC,CASSLGTVDGANVLTF
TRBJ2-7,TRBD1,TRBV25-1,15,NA,TGTGCCAGCAGGGGAACAGGGGCTGCTTGGGACGAGCAGTACTTC,CASRGTGAAWDEQYF
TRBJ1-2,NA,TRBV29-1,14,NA,TGCAGCGTTGTGGCGGCAGGGGCTAACTATGGCTACACCTTC,CSVVAAGANYGYTF
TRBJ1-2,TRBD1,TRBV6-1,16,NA,TGTGCCAGCAGATCTTCCCCCGGGACAGCAAACTATGGCTACACCTTC,CASRSSPGTANYGYTF
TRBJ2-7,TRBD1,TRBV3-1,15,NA,TGTGCCAGCAGCCAAAGGGACAGGATGAACTACGAGCAGTACTTC,CASSQRDRMNYEQYF
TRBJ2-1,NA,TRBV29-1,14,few,TGCAGCGTTGGGTTGGGGGGAACATACAATGAGCAGTTCTTC,CSVGLGGTYNEQFF
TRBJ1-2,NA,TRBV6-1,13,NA,TGTGCCAGCAGTAGGGGTGGCGCGTTAGGCTACACCTTC,CASSRGGALGYTF
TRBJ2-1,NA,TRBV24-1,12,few,TGTGCCACCAGTGGGGCGTACAATGAGCAGTTCTTC,CATSGAYNEQFF
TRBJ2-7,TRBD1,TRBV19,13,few,TGTGCCAGTAGTATAACAGGGGAGTACGAGCAGTACTTC,CASSITGEYEQYF
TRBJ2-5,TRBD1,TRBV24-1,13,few,TGTGCCACTGGGACAGCGGTGTCGGGACCCCAGTACTTC,CATGTAVSGPQYF
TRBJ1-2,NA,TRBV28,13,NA,TGTGCCAGCTCCGCAGACCCTAACTATGGCTACACCTTC,CASSADPNYGYTF
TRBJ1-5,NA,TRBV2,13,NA,TGTGCCAGCAGTGGGGACGGCAATCAGCCCCAGCATTTT,CASSGDGNQPQHF